These 32 T cell receptor beta chains share one sample of origin, sequenced in a study of T cells in Graves' hyperthyroidism and ophthalmopathy. There were TCR beta CDR3 regions amplified from RNA transcripts. HTBI primers drove first-round RT-PCR of the TCR CDR3. From the multiplex PCR reads, TCRdb called clonotypes with MiXCR, one entry per CDR3 protein. The sample has about 360,000 distinct CDR3 sequences; 13% are singletons. Sequenced input: blood. Source of these receptors: a woman aged 18 to 35 with Graves' hyperthyroidism.

V and J are TRBV19 and TRBJ1-2, with unresolved D. CDR3 size: 13 residues. Trimming removed 3 bases from V and 5 bases from J, with 10 bases in between. CDR1 and CDR2 from the germline V gene are LNHDA and SQIVND (reference sequence). The DNA for the CDR3 is TGTGCCAGTAGTATGATGGCGCCGTATGGCTACACCTTC. It translates to CASSMMAPYGYTF. Based on the CDR3 plus reference TRBV19 and TRBJ1-2, the full variable domain is DGGITQSPKYLFRKEGQNVTLSCEQNLNHDAMYWYRQDPGQGLRLIYYSQIVNDFQKGDIAEGYSVSREKKESFPLTVTSAQKNPTAFYLCASSMMAPYGYTFGSGTRLTVV.

This clonotype has only a few counts. The chain employs TRBV19 and TRBJ2-5, with TRBD1 matching over 7 bases. Unmatched junction bases numbered 16, after V lost 8 bases and J lost 4 bases. Germline V lookup: CDR1 LNHDA, CDR2 SQIVND (reference sequence). This CDR3 comprises 16 residues. CDR3 bases: TGTGCCAGTGCCCCCTTCGAGACAGGGATTGCAGAGACCCAGTACTTC. Its translation is CASAPFETGIAETQYF.

About this clonotype: A read error may be the cause here, since a much bigger clone is one base away. The rearrangement links TRBV7-3 to TRBJ2-1; 7 bases agree with TRBD2. The CDR3 is made up of 16 amino acids. CDR1 and CDR2 (germline): SGHTA, FQGTGA. The CDR3, as DNA: TGTGCCAGCAGCTTAACGGGGGGGGTCTCCTACAATAAGCAGTTCTTC. As protein: CASSLTGGVSYNKQFF.

This clonotype was counted many times. V and J are TRBV6-2 or TRBV6-3 and TRBJ1-1; D remains ambiguous. The CDR3 sequence is 15 residues long. The germline CDR1 and CDR2 sequences are MNHEY and SVGEGT. Trimming removed 7 bases from V and 1 base from J, with 16 bases in between. The CDR3 sequence: CASTLTRAQNTEAFF. CDR3 coding DNA: TGTGCCAGCACCTTAACCCGGGCTCAGAACACTGAAGCTTTCTTT.

This clonotype showed up many times. The chain carries TRBV6-1 and TRBJ2-5, with TRBD2 identical over 11 bases. The CDR3 consists of 16 residues. V shed 5 bases and J 0 bases; nucleotides not matched to a gene: 5. Germline CDR1 reads MNHNS; CDR2 reads SASEGT. The CDR3 here is CASSNPGLADQETQYF. CDR3 nucleotide sequence: TGTGCCAGCAGTAACCCGGGACTAGCGGACCAAGAGACCCAGTACTTC.

The CDR3 is CASSPAGGPSYNEQFF. The CDR3 DNA reads TGTGCCAGCAGCCCAGCGGGGGGACCCTCCTACAATGAGCAGTTCTTC. The chain recombines TRBV11-2 with TRBJ2-1; 9 nucleotides align to TRBD2. In germline, CDR1 is SGHAT, CDR2 FQNNGV. CDR3 length: 16 amino acids. V lost 5 bases to trimming and J lost 0 bases; unmatched junction nucleotides: 5.

This clonotype has at least ten counts. The V gene is TRBV4-2, the J gene TRBJ2-1, with TRBD2 matching 9 bases. Per germline, CDR1 LGHNA and CDR2 YNFKEQ. The CDR3 loop spans 15 amino acids. V was pared by 5 bases and J by 6 bases, with 8 bases of the junction left unmatched. CDR3 DNA: TGTGCCAGCAGCTCTATTAGCGGGAGCATCAATGAGCAGTTCTTC. This codes for CASSSISGSINEQFF.

There are many counts of this clonotype. With a much larger clone just one base away, this may be a read error. This chain links TRBV24-1 with TRBJ2-1; unclear D gene. The CDR3 spans 14 residues. CDR1 is KGHDR and CDR2 is SFDVKD in the germline V gene. The CDR3 sequence is CATSGGQTYNERFF. The CDR3 DNA is TGTGCCACCAGTGGTGGGCAAACCTACAATGAGCGGTTCTTC.

This clonotype was counted many times. V and J are TRBV20-1 and TRBJ2-3, with D tentatively TRBD2 (6 bases). Per germline, CDR1 DFQATT and CDR2 SNEGSKA (reference sequence). This CDR3 comprises 13 residues. The DNA of the CDR3 is TGCACCAGCGGCAGACAAGGAGGGGTTACGCAGTATTTT. It yields the protein CTSGRQGGVTQYF.

Turning to this clonotype: A much larger clone differs from this one at a single base, so this may be a read error. The chain is built from TRBV20-1 and TRBJ1-6; no clear D gene. The CDR3 has 13 amino acids. Trimming cost V 0 bases and J 7 bases, with 7 bases left between them. Germline CDR1 is DFQATT and CDR2 is SNEGSKA (reference sequence). CDR3 nucleotides: TGCAGTGCTAGAGAGGCGAGAAATTCACCCCTCCACTTT. It codes for CSAREARNSPLHF.

This clonotype was counted many times. The rearrangement uses TRBV12-3 or TRBV12-4 and TRBJ1-3, with D possibly matching TRBD1 (5 bases). Trimming left V 5 bases short and J 0 bases short, with 14 bases between. The CDR3 runs 16 residues. The CDR3 coding sequence is TGTGCCAGCAGTATACTTCAGACAGCCTCTGGAAACACCATATATTTT. This gives the protein CASSILQTASGNTIYF.

This clonotype was observed many times. This sequence joins TRBV20-1 and TRBJ2-3, with no clear D. Germline CDR1 DFQATT, CDR2 SNEGSKA (reference sequence). Trimming removed 5 bases at V and 2 bases at J, with 8 bases between. The CDR3 is 12 residues long. The CDR3 here is CSALWFTDTQYF. In nucleotides, the CDR3 is TGCAGTGCTTTGTGGTTCACAGATACGCAGTATTTT.

This clonotype has a count of ten or more. The chain is built from TRBV5-1 and TRBJ2-3; D not resolved. The V and J ends lost 1 base and 0 bases respectively, with 9 bases between them. Germline CDR1 is SGHRS and CDR2 is YFSETQ. The CDR3 has 15 residues. The CDR3, as DNA: TGCGCCAGCAGCTTGATAGCAACCAGCACAGATACGCAGTATTTT. Its protein is CASSLIATSTDTQYF.

This clonotype was detected many times. The chain carries TRBV5-1 and TRBJ2-1; 12 positions match TRBD2. Looked up from germline, CDR1 is SGHRS and CDR2 is YFSETQ. This CDR3 has 15 amino acids. Trimming cost V 4 bases and J 8 bases; bases outside gene matches: 7. The CDR3 region is CASSGLAGSVYEQFF. The CDR3 coding sequence is TGCGCCAGCAGCGGACTAGCGGGAAGTGTCTATGAGCAGTTCTTC.

Ten or more counts support this clonotype. The chain employs TRBV3-1 and TRBJ2-1, with TRBD2 matching 7 bases. The J segment lost 8 bases and the V segment lost 1 base, leaving 5 bases of the junction unmatched. Per germline, CDR1 LGHDT and CDR2 YNNKEL (reference sequence). The CDR3 has 14 amino acids. The CDR3 reads CASSQVLAAYEQFF. For the CDR3, the DNA is TGTGCCAGCAGCCAAGTTCTAGCGGCCTATGAGCAGTTCTTC.

In its sample, this clonotype was seen many times. The gene calls are TRBV5-1 and TRBJ2-3; D remains unclear. This CDR3 has 15 residues. V was trimmed by 2 bases and J by 3 bases, leaving 13 bases between them. CDR1 and CDR2 (germline): SGHRS, YFSETQ. CDR3: CASSFGRRLTDTQYF. The CDR3 DNA is TGCGCCAGCAGCTTTGGCCGAAGGTTGACAGATACGCAGTATTTT.

This clonotype was counted at least ten times. As DNA, the CDR3 is TGTGCCAGCAGCCGTGGACAGGAGAACACTGAAGCTTTCTTT. This encodes CASSRGQENTEAFF. The rearrangement links TRBV3-1 to TRBJ1-1; 7 positions match TRBD1. This CDR3 is 14 amino acids long. Germline V CDR1 and CDR2: LGHDT, YNNKEL (reference sequence). J gave up 1 base and V 4 bases, and 3 bases lay outside the gene matches.

This clonotype has a count of ten or more. The chain uses TRBV20-1 and TRBJ2-1; 16 nucleotides line up with TRBD2. Trimming at V came to 3 bases and at J to 8 bases, leaving 4 bases not matched to a gene. This CDR3 comprises 15 residues. Germline V gene data show CDR1 as DFQATT and CDR2 as SNEGSKA (reference sequence). CDR3 region: CSASRGTSGGDEQFF. The CDR3 DNA follows: TGCAGTGCTAGTCGAGGGACTAGCGGGGGGGATGAGCAGTTCTTC.

Many counts were recorded for this clonotype. This sequence joins TRBV11-2 and TRBJ1-1; no definite D call. V gave up 0 bases and J gave up 6 bases, with 11 bases separating them. The CDR3 spans 14 residues. Germline CDR1 and CDR2: SGHAT and FQNNGV. This CDR3 reads CASSLEGRAAEAFF. For the CDR3, the DNA is TGTGCCAGCAGCTTAGAGGGGAGGGCAGCTGAAGCTTTCTTT.

A few counts support this clonotype. The chain is built from TRBV5-1 and TRBJ2-5, with TRBD1 matching 8 bases. The trim removed 2 bases at V and 7 bases at J, leaving 10 bases unmatched. This CDR3 is built from 15 residues. Germline V gene lookup returns CDR1 SGHRS and CDR2 YFSETQ. CDR3 region: CASSLRDRGKRTQYF. CDR3 nucleotide sequence: TGCGCCAGCAGCTTACGAGACAGGGGAAAGCGGACCCAGTACTTC.

This clonotype was seen ten or more times. The chain uses TRBV12-3 or TRBV12-4 and TRBJ1-1, with TRBD1 as a possible D gene (5 bases). The CDR3 runs 13 residues. Trimming cost V 8 bases and J 0 bases, with 10 bases left between them. The CDR3 DNA follows: TGTGCCAGCGGGGGACGGTTGAACACTGAAGCTTTCTTT. Translated: CASGGRLNTEAFF.

This clonotype was observed a handful of times. The V call is TRBV20-1, the J call TRBJ2-7, with D unclear. The CDR3 extends over 13 amino acids. The ends were cut back, 3 bases at V and 1 base at J, with 10 bases in the middle. From germline, CDR1 is DFQATT and CDR2 SNEGSKA (reference sequence). CDR3 in amino acids: CSARFSCSYEQYF. The CDR3, as DNA: TGCAGTGCTAGGTTTTCATGTTCCTACGAGCAGTACTTC.

This clonotype appeared many times. The V and J genes are TRBV28 and TRBJ2-3, with TRBD2 matching 9 bases. This CDR3 is built from 16 residues. CDR1 is MDHEN, CDR2 SYDVKM, per germline. Trimming at V came to 0 bases and at J to 5 bases, leaving 6 bases not matched to a gene. The CDR3 coding sequence is TGTGCCAGCAGTTTATGGGCGGGTAGCGGGGGAGATACGCAGTATTTT. Protein sequence: CASSLWAGSGGDTQYF.

This clonotype appeared many times. This chain joins TRBV3-1 and TRBJ1-3; D is ambiguous. The CDR3 is made up of 14 amino acids. The V and J ends lost 6 bases and 2 bases respectively, with 11 bases between them. Germline values: CDR1 LGHDT, CDR2 YNNKEL (reference sequence). The CDR3 loop reads CASRRGPTGNTIYF. The CDR3 bases are TGTGCCAGCAGGCGAGGACCCACTGGAAACACCATATATTTT.

This chain joins TRBV19 and TRBJ2-7; TRBD2 matches at 8 bases. Germline V gives CDR1 LNHDA, CDR2 SQIVND (reference sequence). The CDR3 covers 13 residues. The V segment lost 5 bases and the J segment 7 bases; nucleotides outside the gene matches: 7. The CDR3 DNA is TGTGCCAGTAGTCCCGGGACGGGGGGGGAGCAGTACTTC. This translates into CASSPGTGGEQYF.

This clonotype was seen repeatedly, ten times or more. The chain couples TRBV18 to TRBJ2-3; the match to TRBD2 covers 13 bases. V shed 4 bases, J shed 10 bases, and the junction held 17 bases outside the gene matches. CDR3 size: 18 residues. Germline V gene lookup returns CDR1 KGHSH and CDR2 LQKENI. The CDR3 region has the DNA TGTGCCAGCTCACGCGACGGACTAGCGGGGGACGAACCAGGGCCGCAGTATTTT. Amino acids: CASSRDGLAGDEPGPQYF.

This rearrangement joins TRBV3-1 to TRBJ2-1; D may be TRBD1 (5 bases). The CDR3 is 15 amino acids. CDR1 LGHDT and CDR2 YNNKEL come from the germline V gene (reference sequence). V lost 3 bases and J 7 bases, leaving 16 bases between the germline ends. The CDR3 loop reads CASSHRALQANEQFF. The CDR3 DNA follows: TGTGCCAGCAGCCACAGGGCCCTCCAGGCGAATGAGCAGTTCTTC.

Many counts were recorded for this clonotype. This chain joins TRBV6-2 or TRBV6-3 and TRBJ1-1; D is uncertain. The V and J ends lost 6 bases and 5 bases respectively, with 13 bases between them. CDR1 MNHEY and CDR2 SVGEGT come from the germline V gene. CDR3 length equals 13 residues. CDR3 sequence: CASSLRVLTEAFF. CDR3 in DNA: TGTGCCAGCAGCCTAAGGGTTTTGACTGAAGCTTTCTTT.

This clonotype has at least ten counts. The V gene is TRBV2, the J gene TRBJ1-5, with D possibly being TRBD1 (6 bases). The CDR3 contains 14 residues. The V and J ends lost 6 bases and 7 bases respectively, with 16 bases between them. Looked up from germline, CDR1 is SNHLY and CDR2 is FYNNEI. CDR3 residues: CASSLQGGWQPQHF. In DNA form, the CDR3 reads TGTGCCAGCAGCTTACAGGGCGGGTGGCAGCCCCAGCATTTT. Supplemented by reference TRBV2 and TRBJ1-5, the full variable domain reads EPEVTQTPSHQVTQMGQEVILRCVPISNHLYFYWYRQILGQKVEFLVSFYNNEISEKSEIFDDQFSVERPDGSNFTLKIRSTKLEDSAMYFCASSLQGGWQPQHFGDGTRLSIL.

This clonotype occurred many times. The V call is TRBV20-1, the J call TRBJ2-3, with a weak D call TRBD1 (6 bases). V shed 4 bases and J shed 4 bases, with 18 bases lying between them. In germline, CDR1 is DFQATT, CDR2 SNEGSKA (reference sequence). The CDR3 spans 15 residues. The CDR3 DNA is TGCAGTGCTACAGACAGGCTCGGGGAAGCAGATACGCAGTATTTT. As protein: CSATDRLGEADTQYF.

This clonotype was seen at least ten times. The chain recombines TRBV20-1 with TRBJ2-5; 11 bases are shared with TRBD2. Germline V CDR1 and CDR2: DFQATT, SNEGSKA (reference sequence). The CDR3 loop spans 20 amino acids. The V gene end was trimmed by 8 bases and the J gene end by 0 bases; junction bases not matched to a gene: 23. The DNA of the CDR3 is TGCAGTTCTTCACCCGGGACTAGCGGAAAAACACCCCTGTACCAAGAGACCCAGTACTTC. Residues: CSSSPGTSGKTPLYQETQYF.

Many counts were recorded for this clonotype. The V and J genes are TRBV7-3 and TRBJ1-1; D might be TRBD1 (6 bases). Germline CDR1 SGHTA, CDR2 FQGTGA. Trimming took off 2 bases at V and 4 bases at J, with 11 bases between the two ends. This CDR3 has 14 amino acids. The CDR3 nucleotides read TGTGCCAGCAGCTTAGGGGGCGCCGGCACTGAAGCTTTCTTT. This sequence encodes CASSLGGAGTEAFF.